This entry features one T cell receptor beta chain sequence. No antigen is known for it. Culture lasted roughly 9 days before CD4+ T cell isolation. According to the study, vaccine recipients showed no prior SARS-CoV-2 infection and negative nucleocapsid antibodies. Half-medium changes using IL-2 medium occurred on days 3 and 7. These data come from a study of vaccination effects on CD4 cells after COVID-19. Study outcomes and limitations: Marked clonal contraction of both clone types appeared late after vaccination. In vaccinees who were healthy, merely 1 out of 255 vaccine-induced clones cross-reacted with common cold coronaviruses.

After removal of 0 bases from V and 1 base from J, the junction contained 2 bases not matched to a gene. The CDR3 is 15 amino acids. CDR1 is MNHEY and CDR2 is SVGAGI in the germline V gene. Produced via immunoSEQ multiplex PCR; TCRdb's table is partial and in-frame only. In the table there are 70,000 or so clones, approximately 80% of which are singletons. The TCR originated in a human donor who received a COVID-19 vaccine. J is TRBJ2-7 and V is TRBV6-5; TRBD1 agrees at 8 bases. The starting material was CD4+ T cells from PBMCs cultured without peptide, obtained before COVID-19 vaccination. For the CDR3, the DNA is TGTGCCAGCAGTTACTCTGGACAGGGATCCTACGAGCAGTACGTC. Its protein product is CASSYSGQGSYEQYV.